One sample yielded the 13 T cell receptor beta chains listed below, sequenced in a study of cytomegalovirus exposure and HLA in healthy donors. Clones were read by immunoSEQ multiplex PCR, and TCRdb kept only the in-frame ones, dropping some. Of tens of thousands of clones in the sample, roughly 92% were seen once. Sequences were obtained from PBMCs. These receptors came from a woman aged 25 to 45 in good health and CMV-seropositive.

This chain joins TRBV6-5 and TRBJ1-1; D gene unclear. From germline, CDR1 is MNHEY and CDR2 SVGAGI. Between the trimmed V and J ends, which lost 6 bases and 1 base, there was a span of 9 bases. This CDR3 contains 13 residues. CDR3 loop: CASRPHRNTEAFF. The CDR3 nucleotides are TGTGCCAGCAGACCCCACAGGAACACTGAAGCTTTCTTT.

V usage is TRBV11-2 and J usage is TRBJ1-4; 10 nucleotides align to TRBD1. CDR3 length: 16 residues. From germline, CDR1 is SGHAT and CDR2 FQNNGV. V gave up 7 bases and J gave up 10 bases; unmatched junction bases: 15. CDR3 DNA sequence: TGTGCCAGCAAATCGGGACAGGGGAGGGTTCCGGGAAAACTGTTTTTT. Its translation: CASKSGQGRVPGKLFF.

The V and J genes are TRBV14 and TRBJ2-3, with a weak D call TRBD1 (5 bases). This CDR3 contains 13 residues. The V end lost 7 bases, the J end lost 4 bases, and 12 bases lay between the germline ends. Germline V gene data show CDR1 as SGHDN and CDR2 as FVKESK. The CDR3 region is CASTPWGADTQYF. CDR3 DNA: TGTGCCAGCACCCCCTGGGGCGCAGATACGCAGTATTTT.

The chain employs TRBV18 and TRBJ2-1; 7 nucleotides align to TRBD1. There are 14 residues in the CDR3. V dropped 6 bases and J dropped 2; count of bases not matched to a gene: 4. From germline, CDR1 is KGHSH and CDR2 LQKENI. The DNA of the CDR3 is TGTGCCAGCTCCCGAGGGACAGCCTACAATGAGCAGTTCTTC. Protein: CASSRGTAYNEQFF. The variable domain in full, with the rest retrieved from reference TRBV18 and TRBJ2-1, is NAGVMQNPRHLVRRRGQEARLRCSPMKGHSHVYWYRQLPEEGLKFMVYLQKENIIDESGMPKERFSAEFPKEGPSILRIQQVVRGDSAAYFCASSRGTAYNEQFFGPGTRLTVL.

The rearrangement uses TRBV28 and TRBJ1-1; 7 nucleotides line up with TRBD1. The junction had 8 bases not matched to a gene; V was cut back by 5 bases and J by 5 bases. Looked up from germline, CDR1 is MDHEN and CDR2 is SYDVKM. This CDR3 has 14 amino acids. The CDR3 nucleotides read TGTGCCAGCAGTAACAGGGGAGGACGAACTGAAGCTTTCTTT. As protein: CASSNRGGRTEAFF. The full variable domain, in which reference TRBV28 and TRBJ1-1 provide the parts outside the CDR3, is DVKVTQSSRYLVKRTGEKVFLECVQDMDHENMFWYRQDPGLGLRLIYFSYDVKMKEKGDIPEGYSVSREKKERFSLILESASTNQTSMYLCASSNRGGRTEAFFGQGTRLTVV.

The chain couples TRBV30 to TRBJ2-7; the D is unclear. Germline CDR1 reads GTSNPN; CDR2 reads SVGIG (reference sequence). The V end lost 5 bases, the J end lost 1 base, and 6 bases lay between the germline ends. This CDR3 spans 11 amino acids. CDR3 DNA: TGTGCCTGGGCTAGATCCTACGAGCAGTACTTC. Translating gives CAWARSYEQYF.

The V and J genes are TRBV7-8 and TRBJ2-7; 8 bases are shared with TRBD1. The V gene's germline CDR1 is SGHVS and CDR2 FQNEAQ. The CDR3 runs to 17 residues. Trimming at V came to 2 bases and at J to 2 bases, leaving 11 bases not matched to a gene. Here the CDR3 reads CASSLPLRDRRTYEQYF. CDR3 nucleotides: TGTGCCAGCAGCTTACCCCTCCGGGACAGGCGTACCTACGAGCAGTACTTC.

This sequence joins TRBV6-5 and TRBJ2-1, with 11 bases aligning to TRBD2. The CDR3 spans 15 residues. Trimming cost V 2 bases and J 6 bases; bases outside gene matches: 3. Germline loops: CDR1 MNHEY, CDR2 SVGAGI. The CDR3 sequence is CASSYALAGGNEQFF. Here the CDR3 DNA reads TGTGCCAGCAGTTACGCTCTAGCGGGAGGCAATGAGCAGTTCTTC.

This clone was observed a single time. The chain links TRBV7-2 to TRBJ1-4, with no clear D. The CDR3 extends over 13 amino acids. CDR1 is SGHTA and CDR2 is FQGNSA in the germline V gene. The V gene lost 0 bases and the J gene lost 8 bases, with 7 bases spanning the gap. The CDR3 DNA reads as TGTGCCAGCAGCTTAGCGACTGGCGAAAAACTGTTTTTT. Translated, it gives CASSLATGEKLFF.

The chain couples TRBV6-6 to TRBJ2-5; TRBD1 agrees at 9 bases. V was clipped by 4 bases and J by 4 bases; unmatched bases: 4. The CDR3 totals 14 residues. Germline CDR1 reads MNHNY; CDR2 reads SVGAGI (reference sequence). The CDR3 region has the DNA TGTGCCAGCAGTTCTACAGGGGGCGCAGAGACCCAGTACTTC. Residues: CASSSTGGAETQYF.

This clone was detected once. The CDR3 DNA reads TGTGCCAGCAGCTTAGACAGGGCCCCGCCGGATCAGCCCCAGCATTTT. Translated, it gives CASSLDRAPPDQPQHF. This chain connects TRBV7-2 to TRBJ1-5; tentative D call: TRBD1 (6 bases). The V end lost 1 base, the J end lost 5 bases, and 15 bases lay between the germline ends. Per germline, CDR1 SGHTA and CDR2 FQGNSA. The length of the CDR3 is 16 residues.

V and J are TRBV2 and TRBJ1-5, with D maybe TRBD1 (5 bases). V was cut by 4 bases and J by 3 bases, with 13 bases left in between. The CDR3 is made up of 15 amino acids. Germline-derived CDR1 and CDR2 are SNHLY and FYNNEI. In DNA, the CDR3 is TGTGCCAGCAGTGCCCTCTTGGGGCTCAATCAGCCCCAGCATTTT. Translated: CASSALLGLNQPQHF.

The rearrangement uses TRBV15 and TRBJ1-5; 7 nucleotides match TRBD1. Per germline, CDR1 LNHNV and CDR2 YYDKDF (reference sequence). With 0 bases clipped from V and 7 bases from J, the junction kept 3 bases outside the gene matches. The CDR3 has 14 residues. DNA for the CDR3: TGTGCCACCAGCAGAGAGACAGGGAAACAGCCCCAGCATTTT. Translation gives CATSRETGKQPQHF.